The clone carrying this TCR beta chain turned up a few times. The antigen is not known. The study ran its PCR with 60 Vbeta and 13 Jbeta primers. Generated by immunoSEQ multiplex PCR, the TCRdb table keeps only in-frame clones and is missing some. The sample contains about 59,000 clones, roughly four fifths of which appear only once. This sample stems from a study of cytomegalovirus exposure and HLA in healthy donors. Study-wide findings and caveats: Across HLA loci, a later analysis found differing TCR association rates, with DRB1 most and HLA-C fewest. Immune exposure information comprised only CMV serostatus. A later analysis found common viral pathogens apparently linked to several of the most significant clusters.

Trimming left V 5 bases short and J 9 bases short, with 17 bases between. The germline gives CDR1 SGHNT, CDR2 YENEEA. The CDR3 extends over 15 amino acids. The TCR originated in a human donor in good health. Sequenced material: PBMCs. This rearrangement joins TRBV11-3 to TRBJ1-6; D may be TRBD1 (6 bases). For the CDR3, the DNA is TGTGCCAGCAGCGATACGTGGACAGCTTCTTCACCCCTCCACTTT. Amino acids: CASSDTWTASSPLHF.